Each of the 29 T cell receptor beta chains below was sequenced from the same sample in a study of cytomegalovirus exposure and HLA in healthy donors. The PCR was carried out with 60 Vbeta primers and 13 Jbeta primers. Sequenced by immunoSEQ multiplex PCR; TCRdb stores in-frame clones only, minus some. The sample lists 100,000 to 150,000 clones; less than 80% were seen once. The sequenced sample consisted of PBMCs. These receptors all come from a man aged 25-40 years in good health and CMV-seronegative.

The chain uses TRBV7-9 and TRBJ1-2; D gene ambiguous. This CDR3 is built from 14 residues. Per the germline V gene, CDR1 is SEHNR and CDR2 is FQNEAQ (reference sequence). Trimming took 2 bases from V and 4 from J, leaving 11 bases between them. CDR3 sequence reads: CASSLLPDTYGYTF. In nucleotides, the CDR3 is TGTGCCAGCAGCTTACTCCCAGATACCTATGGCTACACCTTC.

This clone was seen just once. The chain employs TRBV9 and TRBJ2-3; 8 positions match TRBD1. Germline V gene lookup returns CDR1 SGDLS and CDR2 YYNGEE. The V gene end was trimmed by 3 bases and the J gene end by 2 bases; junction bases not matched to a gene: 2. The CDR3 is 14 residues long. The CDR3 protein is CASSEGQVTDTQYF. CDR3 in DNA: TGTGCCAGCAGCGAGGGACAGGTCACAGATACGCAGTATTTT.

DNA of the CDR3: TGTGCCAGCCGAGACAGGGTAAATAGCAATCAGCCCCAGCATTTT. This translates into CASRDRVNSNQPQHF. The chain is built from TRBV6-1 and TRBJ1-5, with TRBD1 matching over 7 bases. The germline CDR1 and CDR2 sequences are MNHNS and SASEGT. The V segment lost 8 bases and the J segment 0 bases; nucleotides outside the gene matches: 7. CDR3 size: 15 residues.

This clone was seen more than once but under ten times. V usage is TRBV28 and J usage is TRBJ1-1, with TRBD1 matching over 10 bases. The CDR3 has 15 residues. Germline loops: CDR1 MDHEN, CDR2 SYDVKM. V gave up 3 bases and J gave up 4 bases; unmatched junction bases: 5. CDR3 nucleotide sequence: TGTGCCAGCAGTTTGGGATGGACAGGGGGCACTGAAGCTTTCTTT. This sequence encodes CASSLGWTGGTEAFF. Complete variable domain (other parts from reference TRBV28 and TRBJ1-1): DVKVTQSSRYLVKRTGEKVFLECVQDMDHENMFWYRQDPGLGLRLIYFSYDVKMKEKGDIPEGYSVSREKKERFSLILESASTNQTSMYLCASSLGWTGGTEAFFGQGTRLTVV.

This clone has just a few counts. The chain has TRBV5-1 and TRBJ1-2, with TRBD1 matching over 7 bases. J gave up 4 bases and V 0 bases, and 9 bases lay outside the gene matches. The CDR3 spans 16 residues. The V gene's germline CDR1 is SGHRS and CDR2 YFSETQ. The CDR3 here is CASSLEGGLLIYGYTF. As DNA, the CDR3 is TGCGCCAGCAGCTTGGAAGGGGGCCTCCTTATCTATGGCTACACCTTC.

The sample holds a few counts of this clone. The rearrangement links TRBV30 to TRBJ2-3, with 7 positions matching TRBD1. Per germline, CDR1 GTSNPN and CDR2 SVGIG (reference sequence). With 4 bases clipped from V and 0 bases from J, the junction kept 10 bases outside the gene matches. The CDR3 is 16 residues long. DNA of the CDR3: TGTGCCTGGACCCCTGGGACAGTCTCAAGCACAGATACGCAGTATTTT. Amino acid sequence: CAWTPGTVSSTDTQYF.

CDR3 in amino acids: CASSYLIDTEAFF. Written as DNA, the CDR3 is TGTGCCAGCAGTTACCTAATAGACACTGAAGCTTTCTTT. This rearrangement joins TRBV6-5 to TRBJ1-1; the D is unclear. Trimming left V 2 bases short and J 3 bases short, with 7 bases between. CDR1 is MNHEY, CDR2 SVGAGI, per germline. This CDR3 has 13 residues.

This clone has a single count. This rearrangement joins TRBV5-3 to TRBJ1-2, with TRBD1 as a possible D gene (5 bases). TRBV5-3 is given ORF status, its function remaining uncertain. The length of the CDR3 is 17 residues. Between the trimmed V and J ends, which lost 1 base and 3 bases, there was a span of 19 bases. The CDR3 loop reads CARSLKPQQDRYYGYTF. CDR3 DNA: TGTGCCAGAAGCTTGAAACCCCAACAGGATAGGTACTATGGCTACACCTTC.

The chain joins TRBV11-3 to TRBJ2-6; 10 bases map to TRBD2. The CDR3 runs to 19 residues. After removal of 3 bases from V and 4 bases from J, the junction contained 12 bases not matched to a gene. The germline gives CDR1 SGHNT, CDR2 YENEEA. The CDR3 DNA follows: TGTGCCAGCAGCTTGGGTGCTCCAGCGGGGGGGCCCGGGGCCAACGTCCTGACTTTC. Protein: CASSLGAPAGGPGANVLTF.

This clone was observed a few times. The chain combines TRBV4-1 with TRBJ2-5, with 8 bases aligning to TRBD1. Trimming at V came to 4 bases and at J to 9 bases, leaving 10 bases not matched to a gene. The CDR3 extends over 14 amino acids. CDR1 and CDR2 from the germline V gene are MGHRA and YSYEKL. Here the CDR3 DNA reads TGCGCCAGCAGCCGGACAGGGAGTATTGGGGCCCAGTACTTC. Amino acids: CASSRTGSIGAQYF.

This chain uses TRBV5-6 with TRBJ1-6, with 8 bases aligning to TRBD1. CDR1 and CDR2 (germline): SGHDT, YYEEEE. This CDR3 is built from 13 residues. V shed 7 bases and J 6 bases; nucleotides not matched to a gene: 3. CDR3 nucleotides: TGTGCCAGCGGACAGGGCCCTAATTCACCCCTCCACTTT. It specifies CASGQGPNSPLHF.

This clone was seen once. The genes are TRBV25-1 and TRBJ1-1; perhaps TRBD1 as D (6 bases). CDR1 is MGHDK, CDR2 SYGVNS, per germline. The CDR3 contains 14 residues. Trimming cost V 0 bases and J 6 bases, with 11 bases left between them. CDR3 sequence reads: CASSEYRTEAEAFF. The CDR3 DNA reads as TGTGCCAGCAGTGAATATCGGACAGAGGCTGAAGCTTTCTTT.

Only one count was recorded for this clone. The rearrangement uses TRBV4-2 and TRBJ2-5; 7 nucleotides align to TRBD1. Matching the DNA end better, TRBJ2-7 makes the J call doubtful. The CDR3 has 14 residues. CDR1 and CDR2 (germline): LGHNA, YNFKEQ. Here the CDR3 DNA reads TGTGCCAGCAGCCCGGACAGGACCCCCTACGAGCAGTACTTC. Translation: CASSPDRTPYEQYF.

This clone was counted once. This sequence joins TRBV5-1 and TRBJ1-1; 9 nucleotides agree with TRBD1. The junction had 5 bases not matched to a gene; V was cut back by 0 bases and J by 11 bases. Germline-derived CDR1 and CDR2 are SGHRS and YFSETQ. The CDR3 length is 13 residues. The CDR3 DNA follows: TGCGCCAGCAGCTTGGACAGGGGGCGCGGGGCTTTCTTT. This gives the protein CASSLDRGRGAFF. The entire variable domain, with the rest obtained from reference TRBV5-1 and TRBJ1-1, is as follows: KAGVTQTPRYLIKTRGQQVTLSCSPISGHRSVSWYQQTPGQGLQFLFEYFSETQRNKGNFPGRFSGRQFSNSRSEMNVSTLELGDSALYLCASSLDRGRGAFFGQGTRLTVV.

V gene TRBV27 combines with J gene TRBJ2-7, with 8 bases lining up with TRBD2. Germline V CDR1 and CDR2: MNHEY, SMNVEV (reference sequence). V dropped 5 bases and J dropped 2; count of bases not matched to a gene: 17. CDR3 length equals 18 residues. The CDR3 spells CASSTRTYPGTSPYEQYF. As DNA, the CDR3 is TGTGCCAGCAGTACTAGGACTTATCCGGGGACTAGTCCCTACGAGCAGTACTTC.

This clone was counted once. The chain is built from TRBV9 and TRBJ2-3, with 9 bases identical to TRBD1. V lost 0 bases and J lost 6; bases outside the gene matches: 5. Germline V CDR1 and CDR2: SGDLS, YYNGEE. The CDR3 has 15 residues. CDR3 sequence (DNA): TGTGCCAGCAGCGTAGTTTCGGACAGGGGTGATACGCAGTATTTT. This codes for CASSVVSDRGDTQYF.

V gene TRBV4-2 combines with J gene TRBJ2-1, with 7 nucleotides matching TRBD2. This CDR3 has 17 residues. Germline trimming cut 5 bases from V and 2 bases from J; bases unmatched to any gene: 12. In germline, CDR1 is LGHNA, CDR2 YNFKEQ. In DNA form, the CDR3 reads TGTGCCAGCAGCATACGCTACGGGAGCGGGGCCTACAATGAGCAGTTCTTC. Translating it yields CASSIRYGSGAYNEQFF.

This chain joins TRBV5-1 and TRBJ1-2, with D tentatively TRBD1 (6 bases). This CDR3 is built from 14 residues. Germline V gene sequence: CDR1 SGHRS, CDR2 YFSETQ. The V gene lost 9 bases and the J gene lost 6 bases, with 21 bases spanning the gap. This CDR3 reads CATLTTPGDDGYTF. Written as DNA, the CDR3 is TGCGCCACATTAACGACCCCAGGGGACGATGGCTACACCTTC.

The CDR3 DNA sequence: TGTGCCAGCAGTTACTCGAAAGGGGTTAATGACTATGGCTACACCTTC. This gives the protein CASSYSKGVNDYGYTF. The J gene is TRBJ1-2, the V gene TRBV6-5; D is possibly TRBD1 (5 bases). The V end lost 0 bases, the J end lost 3 bases, and 14 bases lay between the germline ends. The germline CDR1 and CDR2 sequences are MNHEY and SVGAGI. This CDR3 contains 16 residues.

V is TRBV5-6 and J is TRBJ1-5, with 11 bases fitting TRBD1. The CDR3 covers 19 residues. The germline gives CDR1 SGHDT, CDR2 YYEEEE. Losses at the gene ends were 0 bases for V and 4 bases for J; bases not matched to a gene: 12. CDR3 in DNA: TGTGCCAGCAGCTTGGTGGAGGACAGGGGGCTCTCAAGGAATCAGCCCCAGCATTTT. Its protein product is CASSLVEDRGLSRNQPQHF.

By share, this clone counts as medium-sized. The chain uses TRBV27 and TRBJ2-7; D perhaps matches TRBD1 (5 bases). Germline V gives CDR1 MNHEY, CDR2 SMNVEV (reference sequence). The V and J ends lost 6 bases and 0 bases respectively, with 21 bases between them. The CDR3 totals 17 residues. The CDR3 DNA reads as TGTGCCAGCAGCCTCGGATTAAGGGGAACCTTCTCCTACGAGCAGTACTTC. Protein sequence: CASSLGLRGTFSYEQYF.

The J gene is TRBJ1-5, the V gene TRBV7-6; TRBD1 is a possible D gene (6 bases). Germline-derived CDR1 and CDR2 are SGHVS and FNYEAQ. V was shortened by 5 bases and J by 1 base, with 21 bases between the two germline ends. The CDR3 has 18 amino acids. CDR3 DNA: TGTGCCAGCAGCCCTTGGCCCTACAGGGTGCAGAGCAATCAGCCCCAGCATTTT. This translates into CASSPWPYRVQSNQPQHF.

This clone turned up a few times. The chain joins TRBV5-4 to TRBJ2-2; 10 bases line up with TRBD2. The germline V gene has CDR1 SGHNT and CDR2 YYREEE (reference sequence). Unmatched junction bases numbered 8, after V lost 4 bases and J lost 2 bases. This CDR3 is built from 17 residues. The CDR3 spells CASSPALAGVNTGELFF. In DNA form, the CDR3 reads TGTGCCAGCAGCCCCGCGCTAGCGGGGGTTAACACCGGGGAGCTGTTTTTT.

This clone was counted between two and nine times. The chain employs TRBV27 and TRBJ2-1, with 13 nucleotides matching TRBD2. V lost 4 bases and J lost 7; bases outside the gene matches: 4. Germline CDR1 reads MNHEY; CDR2 reads SMNVEV (reference sequence). This CDR3 comprises 15 residues. CDR3 coding DNA: TGTGCCAGCAGTTGGGGACTAGCGGGGCGGAATGAGCAGTTCTTC. Protein sequence: CASSWGLAGRNEQFF.

This clone was detected once. The rearrangement joins TRBV23-1 to TRBJ2-7; D remains ambiguous. TRBV23-1 is labeled an ORF, and its function is uncertain. The CDR3 covers 12 residues. V was trimmed by 10 bases and J by 3 bases, leaving 13 bases between them. CDR3 coding DNA: TGCGCCACCCCCCTAAATCGCTACGAGCAGTACTTC. Its translation: CATPLNRYEQYF.

V usage is TRBV18 and J usage is TRBJ2-7; no clear D gene. V gave up 2 bases and J gave up 3 bases, with 11 bases separating them. Germline V gives CDR1 KGHSH, CDR2 LQKENI. The CDR3 is 14 residues long. The CDR3 reads CASSPRLSGYEQYF. The DNA for the CDR3 is TGTGCCAGCTCACCAAGGCTCTCGGGCTACGAGCAGTACTTC.

The rearrangement joins TRBV15 to TRBJ2-5, with 7 bases identical to TRBD1. Germline lookup yields CDR1 LNHNV and CDR2 YYDKDF (reference sequence). The CDR3 totals 15 residues. The trim removed 3 bases at V and 2 bases at J, leaving 6 bases unmatched. This CDR3 is CATSRGQPDQETQYF. In DNA, the CDR3 is TGTGCCACCAGCAGGGGACAGCCAGATCAAGAGACCCAGTACTTC.

The gene calls are TRBV7-3 and TRBJ2-7, with 9 bases that match TRBD2. V was pared by 2 bases and J by 3 bases, with 11 bases of the junction left unmatched. Per the germline V gene, CDR1 is SGHTA and CDR2 is FQGTGA. This CDR3 comprises 17 residues. The CDR3 spells CASSLQLTTSGFYEQYF. CDR3 DNA: TGTGCCAGCAGCTTACAATTGACGACTAGCGGTTTCTACGAGCAGTACTTC.

This clone was recorded only once. The chain is built from TRBV5-4 and TRBJ2-3; TRBD2 matches at 13 bases. The CDR3 sequence is 16 residues long. The germline V gene encodes CDR1 SGHNT and CDR2 YYREEE (reference sequence). The trim removed 2 bases at V and 2 bases at J, leaving 2 bases unmatched. CDR3 coding DNA: TGTGCCAGCAGCTTCGGGACTAGCGGGATCACAGATACGCAGTATTTT. Protein sequence: CASSFGTSGITDTQYF.